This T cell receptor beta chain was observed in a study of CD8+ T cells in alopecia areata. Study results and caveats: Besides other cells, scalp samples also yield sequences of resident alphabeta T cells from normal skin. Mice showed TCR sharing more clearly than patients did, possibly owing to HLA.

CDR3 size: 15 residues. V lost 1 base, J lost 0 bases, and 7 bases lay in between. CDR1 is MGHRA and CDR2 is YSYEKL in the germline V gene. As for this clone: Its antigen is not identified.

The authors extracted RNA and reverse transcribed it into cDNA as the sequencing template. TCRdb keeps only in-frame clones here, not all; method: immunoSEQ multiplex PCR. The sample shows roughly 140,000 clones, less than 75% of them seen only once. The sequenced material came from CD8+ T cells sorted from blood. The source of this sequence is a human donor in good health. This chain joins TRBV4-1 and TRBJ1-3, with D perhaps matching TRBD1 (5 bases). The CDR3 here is CASSQGGGSGNTIYF. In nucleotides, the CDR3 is TGCGCCAGCAGCCAAGGTGGGGGCTCTGGAAACACCATATATTTT.